This T cell receptor beta chain was found in a study of blood T cell repertoires in COVID-19 (dated by TCRdb to the early 2020s). With respect to the entire study: Collaborator samples came from the United States, Italy and Spain and covered acute and convalescent phases of COVID-19. The material from the prospective study consisted of cDNA or gDNA derived from T cells, B-cell-depleted T cells, or PBMCs. The dataset comprised deeply sampled blood TCRbeta repertoires from subjects exposed to, actively infected with, or recovered from COVID-19. The repertoires were made available in a free public database intended to serve as a resource for research on the immune response to SARS-CoV-2. Samples came from the ongoing ImmuneRACE study (first 160 participants) plus 1,254 subjects from 6 global collaborators. Sample metadata almost always included a de-identified subject ID, COVID-19 status, age in years and sex. HLA class I and class II types, where available, came from metadata supplied by the sample provider rather than from assay-based typing.

About this clone itself: Its antigen has not been determined. Qualities for individual bases were not recorded, and no much larger clone is one base off.

Points the paper makes about the study in general: The quantity of clinical and demographic metadata differed by source and by participant and was supplied without curation.

The cysteine opens and the phenylalanine closes a CDR3 of 16 amino acids. The sequence is cut down to CDR3 DNA, 48 bases in frame from base 1. Trimming takes 2 bases from V and 0 bases from J, and the germline ends sit 12 bases apart. CDR1 and CDR2, looked up from the germline V gene, are SGHRS and YFSETQ. The immunoSEQ Assay, a bias-controlled multiplex PCR, was used to amplify TCRbeta CDR3 regions from genomic DNA. As for the original processing: Nucleated cell counts per sample were estimated from amplification of reference gene primers within the assay. Sequence reads were collapsed and filtered to measure the absolute abundance of every unique TCRbeta CDR3 rearrangement. For each sample, productive Simpson clonality was calculated as the square root of Simpson's diversity index across productive rearrangements. Imported from immuneACCESS, the table was reduced by TCRdb to in-frame sequences with V and J called. These copies leave out some clones; in studies compared against another copy, an unresolved V gene accounts for under half, and the cause of the remainder is not known. Clone size and the V and J calls come from that table; the DNA yielded D and trimming. The sample table lists more than 100,000 clones, approximately 88% of them with a count of one. The ten most abundant clones make up 17% of the sample.

Whole blood was collected in K2EDTA tubes by collaborating institutions according to the institutions' own protocols. For TCRbeta analysis, collaborators shipped samples in one of three forms: frozen whole blood, isolated PBMCs, or DNA extracted from either of those sample types. This receptor was identified in a woman of 80 years or more with acute or convalescent COVID-19. Sequenced input: peripheral blood. This chain is built from TRBV5-1 and TRBJ1-3, with a weak D call of TRBD1 (6 bases match). Read as DNA, the sequence is TGCGCCAGCAGCTTACAGGGTCCTAGCTCTGGAAACACCATATATTTT. The translation is CASSLQGPSSGNTIYF.